One and the same sample provided the 22 T cell receptor beta chains below, sequenced in a study of metastatic and nonmetastatic thyroid tumors. TCRdb re-analyzed the PCR reads through MiXCR. The sample has 30,000 to 45,000 clones, 28% seen once; the top ten hold approximately 10%. Ahead of thyroid surgery, no patient had received treatment of any kind. Sequencing was carried out using blood. The source of these receptors is a male donor with papillary thyroid cancer or a benign thyroid nodule (not recorded which). Some clones in this sample may be carry-over from other donors' samples.

This clone was counted only a few times. The V call is TRBV24-1, the J call TRBJ1-2; D uncertain. The CDR3 sequence is 15 residues long. In germline, CDR1 is KGHDR, CDR2 SFDVKD. Trimming shortened V by 0 bases and J by 8 bases, and 15 bases separated the two germline ends. The CDR3 loop is CATSDLHGGTEGYTF. CDR3 coding DNA: TGTGCCACCAGTGATTTGCACGGCGGAACAGAGGGCTACACCTTC.

This clone came up a few times. The J gene is TRBJ2-3, the V gene TRBV20-1; no definite D call. The V gene lost 6 bases and the J gene lost 0 bases, with 13 bases spanning the gap. CDR1 and CDR2 (germline): DFQATT, SNEGSKA (reference sequence). This CDR3 comprises 14 residues. CDR3 nucleotides: TGCAGTGCGCCCAATGCGGCTAGCACAGATACGCAGTATTTT. Its protein product is CSAPNAASTDTQYF.

This clone was seen only once. The chain recombines TRBV11-2 with TRBJ2-7, with TRBD2 as a possible D gene (6 bases). The CDR3 extends over 14 amino acids. The germline V and J ends were trimmed by 1 base and 5 bases, with 12 bases remaining between them. CDR1 SGHAT and CDR2 FQNNGV come from the germline V gene. In DNA, the CDR3 is TGTGCCAGCAGCTTAGTGGGGGGTATTAACGAGCAGTACTTC. Its translation: CASSLVGGINEQYF.

This clone was counted only a few times. At one of its ends the junction is not consistent with the germline gene, which may arise from a read error. J is TRBJ2-1 and V is TRBV27; tentatively, D is TRBD1 (5 bases). The CDR3 is 13 amino acids. The germline gives CDR1 MNHEY, CDR2 SMNVEV (reference sequence). The CDR3 DNA follows: TGTACCAGCAGTTCGGACACATGGTATGAGCAGTTCTTC. It specifies CTSSSDTWYEQFF.

This clone appeared a few times. The J gene is TRBJ2-1, the V gene TRBV7-2; 10 nucleotides line up with TRBD2. V dropped 5 bases and J dropped 7; count of bases not matched to a gene: 5. Germline V gives CDR1 SGHTA, CDR2 FQGNSA. The CDR3 extends over 14 amino acids. The CDR3 DNA reads TGTGCCAGCAGCCTCACTAGCGGGAATAATGAGCAGTTCTTC. This codes for CASSLTSGNNEQFF.

Here the CDR3 reads CSARTFDSPGDYNSPLHF. CDR3 sequence (DNA): TGCAGTGCTAGGACCTTCGACAGTCCGGGGGACTATAATTCACCCCTCCACTTT. The chain employs TRBV20-1 and TRBJ1-6, with a tentative D call TRBD1 (5 bases). The CDR3 extends over 18 amino acids. Looked up from germline, CDR1 is DFQATT and CDR2 is SNEGSKA (reference sequence). The germline V and J ends were trimmed by 3 bases and 3 bases, with 21 bases remaining between them.

In its sample, this clone was seen a few times. The chain combines TRBV6-1 with TRBJ2-1; 11 nucleotides align to TRBD2. The CDR3 has 14 residues. Losses at the gene ends were 4 bases for V and 4 bases for J; bases not matched to a gene: 0. Germline lookup yields CDR1 MNHNS and CDR2 SASEGT. The CDR3 bases are TGTGCCAGCAGTGGACTAGCGGGATACAATGAGCAGTTCTTC. Translating gives CASSGLAGYNEQFF.

For this clone: At one boundary the junction diverges from the germline segment, which might be a read error. The V and J genes are TRBV20-1 and TRBJ1-6; 9 nucleotides match TRBD1. The germline gives CDR1 DFQATT, CDR2 SNEGSKA (reference sequence). The CDR3 length is 13 residues. CDR3 sequence (DNA): TGCAGTGCTAGCGGACAGGGGAATTCACCACTCCACTTT. Translation: CSASGQGNSPLHF.

This rearrangement joins TRBV2 to TRBJ2-5, with 11 bases aligning to TRBD2. The germline V gene encodes CDR1 SNHLY and CDR2 FYNNEI. V lost 6 bases, J lost 4 bases, and 1 base stayed unmatched. CDR3 size: 13 residues. CDR3 nucleotide sequence: TGTGCCAGCAGCACTAGCGGGAGAGAGACCCAGTACTTC. This codes for CASSTSGRETQYF.

This clone was observed many times. The chain couples TRBV5-5 to TRBJ1-2; the D gene is possibly TRBD1 (5 bases). This CDR3 region has 13 residues. CDR1 is SGHKS, CDR2 YYEKEE, per germline (reference sequence). V lost 4 bases and J lost 2, with 9 bases in between. The CDR3 loop reads CASSQRQNYGYTF. As DNA, the CDR3 is TGTGCCAGCAGCCAAAGACAGAACTATGGCTACACCTTC. Filled out from reference TRBV5-5 and TRBJ1-2, the complete variable domain reads DAGVTQSPTHLIKTRGQQVTLRCSPISGHKSVSWYQQVLGQGPQFIFQYYEKEERGRGNFPDRFSARQFPNYSSELNVNALLLGDSALYLCASSQRQNYGYTFGSGTRLTVV.

In its sample, this clone was seen a few times. The chain links TRBV24-1 to TRBJ2-1, with D tentatively TRBD1 (7 bases). Looked up from germline, CDR1 is KGHDR and CDR2 is SFDVKD. This CDR3 has 18 residues. Between the trimmed V and J ends, which lost 5 bases and 4 bases, there was a span of 23 bases. CDR3 bases: TGTGCCACCAGTGGCCCTAGAGTAGGGGGCGGGAAGTACAATGAGCAGTTCTTC. It encodes CATSGPRVGGGKYNEQFF.

This clone was detected only a few times. The rearrangement links TRBV4-2 to TRBJ2-7, with TRBD1 as a possible D gene (7 bases). Trimming pared 1 base from V and 0 bases from J, leaving 10 bases between. The CDR3 totals 15 residues. CDR1 is LGHNA, CDR2 YNFKEQ, per germline. The CDR3 sequence: CASSQVQGGSYEQYF. In nucleotides, the CDR3 is TGTGCCAGCAGCCAAGTGCAGGGGGGCTCCTACGAGCAGTACTTC.

This clone was seen more than once but under ten times. As DNA, the CDR3 is TGCAGTGCTAGCGACCCAAATCAGCCCCAGCATTTT. As protein: CSASDPNQPQHF. The J gene is TRBJ1-5, the V gene TRBV20-1; no firm D call. The CDR3 loop spans 12 amino acids. The germline V gene encodes CDR1 DFQATT and CDR2 SNEGSKA (reference sequence). V was pared by 3 bases and J by 4 bases, with 7 bases between.

This chain connects TRBV20-1 to TRBJ2-7; D call uncertain. Trimming cost V 3 bases and J 2 bases, with 5 bases left between them. In germline, CDR1 is DFQATT, CDR2 SNEGSKA (reference sequence). The CDR3 is 11 amino acids. The CDR3: CSASPPYEQYF. CDR3 bases: TGCAGTGCTAGCCCACCCTACGAGCAGTACTTC.

This clone has just a few counts. The germline gene is not matched at one end of the junction; a read error may be the cause. The V call is TRBV27, the J call TRBJ2-3, with D tentatively TRBD1 (6 bases). The CDR3 covers 15 residues. Germline V gives CDR1 MNHEY, CDR2 SMNVEV (reference sequence). CDR3 DNA: TGTGCCAGCACCCCAAAGGGTGGGGGCACATATACGCAGTATTTT. Translation: CASTPKGGGTYTQYF.

The DNA for the CDR3 is TGCGCCACCTCGAGCCTGGGACCCACAGATACGCAGTATTTT. Encoded protein: CATSSLGPTDTQYF. The V and J genes are TRBV10-1 and TRBJ2-3; D possibly matches TRBD1 or TRBD2 (5 bases each). This CDR3 spans 14 amino acids. Per the germline V gene, CDR1 is WNHNN and CDR2 is SYGVQD (reference sequence). V was pared by 10 bases and J by 2 bases, with 16 bases between.

This clone appeared a few times. The rearrangement joins TRBV19 to TRBJ1-2, with D unresolved. V dropped 6 bases and J dropped 8 bases, with 10 bases sitting between them. Germline CDR1 is LNHDA and CDR2 is SQIVND (reference sequence). The CDR3 has 11 amino acids. The CDR3 DNA reads TGTGCCAGTAGGGCAACGGAAGGCTACACCTTC. Amino acid sequence: CASRATEGYTF.

Sample share makes this clone medium-sized. The chain employs TRBV5-6 and TRBJ2-7, with a possible D match to TRBD1 (6 bases). Per germline, CDR1 SGHDT and CDR2 YYEEEE. CDR3 length equals 13 residues. Trimming cost V 4 bases and J 6 bases, with 14 bases left between them. Here the CDR3 reads CASSPPGVFEQYF. The CDR3 region has the DNA TGTGCCAGCAGCCCTCCAGGGGTTTTCGAGCAGTACTTC.

J is TRBJ2-5 and V is TRBV2, with unresolved D. The V and J ends lost 6 bases and 5 bases respectively, with 16 bases between them. CDR1 and CDR2 (germline): SNHLY, FYNNEI. CDR3 length equals 14 residues. CDR3 DNA sequence: TGTGCCAGCAGCCCAAGGACGATTCTGGAGACCCAGTACTTC. Translating it yields CASSPRTILETQYF. Filled out from reference TRBV2 and TRBJ2-5, the complete variable domain reads EPEVTQTPSHQVTQMGQEVILRCVPISNHLYFYWYRQILGQKVEFLVSFYNNEISEKSEIFDDQFSVERPDGSNFTLKIRSTKLEDSAMYFCASSPRTILETQYFGPGTRLLVL.

The sample holds many counts of this clone. V and J are TRBV27 and TRBJ2-2; no reliable D call. Germline V CDR1 and CDR2: MNHEY, SMNVEV (reference sequence). The CDR3 loop spans 14 amino acids. Trimming removed 3 bases from V and 0 bases from J, with 5 bases in between. CDR3 in amino acids: CASSFQSNTGELFF. The DNA for the CDR3 is TGTGCCAGCAGTTTCCAGTCGAACACCGGGGAGCTGTTTTTT.

The chain uses TRBV5-1 and TRBJ2-7; 11 nucleotides agree with TRBD1. CDR1 is SGHRS and CDR2 is YFSETQ in the germline V gene. The CDR3 is 14 amino acids. V was clipped by 3 bases and J by 6 bases; unmatched bases: 5. The CDR3 DNA reads TGCGCCAGCAGCTCAGGACAGGGGGCCGGCGAGCAGTACTTC. Encoded protein: CASSSGQGAGEQYF.

The sample holds a few counts of this clone. This sequence joins TRBV18 and TRBJ1-1; no clear D. The CDR3 contains 13 residues. Germline CDR1 KGHSH, CDR2 LQKENI. Trimming left V 4 bases short and J 5 bases short, with 11 bases between. CDR3 amino acids: CASSQSGRTEAFF. As DNA, the CDR3 is TGTGCCAGCTCACAAAGTGGACGGACTGAAGCTTTCTTT.